Listed below are T cell receptor beta chains from one sample, sequenced in a study of OX40 agonist ivuxolimab in advanced cancers. Sequencing used immunoSEQ multiplex PCR; TCRdb keeps in-frame clones, though not all of them. The profile shows about 74,000 clones, roughly 83% of them singletons. This sample comprised CD4+ or CD8+ T cells sorted from blood, obtained in a trial of the OX40 agonist ivuxolimab. These receptors originate from an adult with an advanced solid tumor such as melanoma, head and neck, liver or kidney cancer. Each CDR3 is given with its conserved first and last residue. Each record gives: D gene, J gene, V gene, clone size, CDR3 protein, CDR3 DNA. The D gene is left open where the match is weak. Clone size is not always given. Where it is, it says once, few, many or a class for expanded clones.

D gene: .
J gene: TRBJ1-5
V gene: TRBV11-1
clone size: .
CDR3 protein: CASSFGLNQPQHF
CDR3 DNA: TGTGCCAGCAGCTTTGGACTCAATCAGCCCCAGCATTTT

D gene: TRBD1
J gene: TRBJ1-2
V gene: TRBV19
clone size: .
CDR3 protein: CAIGRGNGYTF
CDR3 DNA: TGTGCCATTGGCAGGGGGAATGGCTACACCTTC

D gene: .
J gene: TRBJ1-5
V gene: TRBV19
clone size: .
CDR3 protein: CASSMGLGQPQHF
CDR3 DNA: TGTGCCAGTAGTATGGGGTTAGGACAGCCCCAGCATTTT

D gene: .
J gene: TRBJ2-1
V gene: TRBV5-1
clone size: .
CDR3 protein: CASSRQGEINNEQFF
CDR3 DNA: TGCGCCAGCAGCCGCCAGGGTGAGATCAACAATGAGCAGTTCTTC

D gene: .
J gene: TRBJ2-3
V gene: TRBV7-9
clone size: .
CDR3 protein: CASSLRGMGTDTQYF
CDR3 DNA: TGTGCCAGCAGCCTCCGGGGGATGGGCACAGATACGCAGTATTTT

D gene: .
J gene: TRBJ2-7
V gene: TRBV7-2
clone size: .
CDR3 protein: CASSLGGFNEQYF
CDR3 DNA: TGTGCCAGCAGCTTAGGGGGGTTCAACGAGCAGTACTTC

D gene: TRBD2
J gene: TRBJ2-7
V gene: TRBV5-1
clone size: .
CDR3 protein: CASSPPGTSGYEQYF
CDR3 DNA: TGCGCCAGCAGCCCGCCCGGGACTAGCGGATACGAGCAGTACTTC

D gene: .
J gene: TRBJ1-5
V gene: TRBV6-5
clone size: .
CDR3 protein: CASRYSGNQPQHF
CDR3 DNA: TGTGCCAGCAGGTACTCAGGGAATCAGCCCCAGCATTTT

D gene: TRBD1
J gene: TRBJ1-1
V gene: TRBV11-2
clone size: .
CDR3 protein: CASSPRGKSTEAFF
CDR3 DNA: TGTGCCAGCAGCCCCAGGGGGAAAAGCACTGAAGCTTTCTTT

D gene: TRBD1
J gene: TRBJ1-4
V gene: TRBV7-6
clone size: .
CDR3 protein: CASSLGQAREKLFF
CDR3 DNA: TGTGCCAGCAGCTTGGGACAGGCTCGTGAAAAACTGTTTTTT

D gene: .
J gene: TRBJ2-5
V gene: TRBV4-2
clone size: .
CDR3 protein: CASSPGNRQGETQYF
CDR3 DNA: TGTGCCAGCAGCCCCGGGAACAGACAAGGAGAGACCCAGTACTTC

D gene: .
J gene: TRBJ1-1
V gene: TRBV11-2
clone size: .
CDR3 protein: CASSLGPINTEAFF
CDR3 DNA: TGTGCCAGCAGCTTAGGACCCATAAACACTGAAGCTTTCTTT

D gene: .
J gene: TRBJ1-5
V gene: TRBV2
clone size: .
CDR3 protein: CASATQHSNQPQHF
CDR3 DNA: TGTGCCAGCGCGACACAGCATAGCAATCAGCCCCAGCATTTT

D gene: TRBD2
J gene: TRBJ2-3
V gene: TRBV6-4
clone size: .
CDR3 protein: CASRRTSGGATDTQYF
CDR3 DNA: TGTGCCAGCAGAAGGACTAGCGGGGGGGCCACAGATACGCAGTATTTT

D gene: TRBD1
J gene: TRBJ2-7
V gene: TRBV5-4
clone size: .
CDR3 protein: CASSWGQGGGEQYF
CDR3 DNA: TGTGCCAGCAGCTGGGGACAGGGAGGTGGCGAGCAGTACTTC

D gene: .
J gene: TRBJ2-7
V gene: TRBV5-1
clone size: once
CDR3 protein: CASSLAYRAAYEQYF
CDR3 DNA: TGCGCCAGCAGCTTGGCCTACAGGGCCGCCTACGAGCAGTACTTC

D gene: .
J gene: TRBJ2-2
V gene: TRBV28
clone size: .
CDR3 protein: CASSLLLQGWTGELFF
CDR3 DNA: TGTGCCAGCAGTTTATTGCTCCAGGGGTGGACCGGGGAGCTGTTTTTT

D gene: TRBD1
J gene: TRBJ1-6
V gene: TRBV27
clone size: .
CDR3 protein: CASSFDRGRYLHF
CDR3 DNA: TGTGCCAGCAGTTTCGACAGGGGACGGTACCTCCACTTT

D gene: TRBD2
J gene: TRBJ2-7
V gene: TRBV4-1
clone size: .
CDR3 protein: CASSQAFQGLAGRLIYEQYF
CDR3 DNA: TGCGCCAGCAGCCAGGCCTTCCAGGGACTAGCGGGGAGGCTAATCTACGAGCAGTACTTC

D gene: TRBD2
J gene: TRBJ2-3
V gene: TRBV4-2
clone size: .
CDR3 protein: CASSPKLADTDTQYF
CDR3 DNA: TGTGCCAGCAGCCCCAAACTAGCGGACACAGATACGCAGTATTTT

D gene: .
J gene: TRBJ1-3
V gene: TRBV18
clone size: .
CDR3 protein: CASSPQSGNTIYF
CDR3 DNA: TGTGCCAGCTCACCTCAAAGTGGAAACACCATATATTTT

D gene: TRBD1
J gene: TRBJ1-4
V gene: TRBV5-5
clone size: .
CDR3 protein: CASSLEDRDEKLFF
CDR3 DNA: TGTGCCAGCAGCTTGGAGGACAGGGATGAAAAACTGTTTTTT

D gene: TRBD2
J gene: TRBJ2-3
V gene: TRBV2
clone size: .
CDR3 protein: CASSIRLAADTQYF
CDR3 DNA: TGTGCCAGTTCAATCAGACTAGCGGCAGATACGCAGTATTTT

D gene: .
J gene: TRBJ1-5
V gene: TRBV27
clone size: .
CDR3 protein: CASSYTGHQPQHF
CDR3 DNA: TGTGCCAGCAGTTACACGGGGCATCAGCCCCAGCATTTT